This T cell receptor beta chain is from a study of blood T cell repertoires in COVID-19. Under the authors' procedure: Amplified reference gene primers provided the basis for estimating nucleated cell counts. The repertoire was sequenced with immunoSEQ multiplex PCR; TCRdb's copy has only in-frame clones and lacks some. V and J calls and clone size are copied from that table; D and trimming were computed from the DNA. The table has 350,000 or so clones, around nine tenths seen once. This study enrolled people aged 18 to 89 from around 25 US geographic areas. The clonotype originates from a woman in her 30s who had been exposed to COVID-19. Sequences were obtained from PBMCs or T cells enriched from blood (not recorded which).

The CDR3 coding sequence is TGTGCCAGTAGTACCGCGGGACCGGTGGACACTGAAGCTTTCTTT. It translates to CASSTAGPVDTEAFF. This rearrangement joins TRBV19 to TRBJ1-1, with D maybe TRBD1 (5 bases). Trimming cost V 4 bases and J 3 bases, with 15 bases left between them. Per the germline V gene, CDR1 is LNHDA and CDR2 is SQIVND (reference sequence). This CDR3 region has 15 residues. The variable domain in full, completed from reference TRBV19 and TRBJ1-1, reads DGGITQSPKYLFRKEGQNVTLSCEQNLNHDAMYWYRQDPGQGLRLIYYSQIVNDFQKGDIAEGYSVSREKKESFPLTVTSAQKNPTAFYLCASSTAGPVDTEAFFGQGTRLTVV.